Each of the 2 T cell receptor beta chains below was sequenced from the same sample in a study of blood T cell repertoires in COVID-19. The data were produced by immunoSEQ multiplex PCR, yet TCRdb's version contains in-frame clones alone and is incomplete. This table has roughly 75,000 clones, roughly 90% appearing once. Sequencing input: peripheral blood. The receptors shown here come from a human donor in a cohort sampled during active COVID-19.

In the case of this clone: Other DNA sequences in this specimen translate into the identical CDR3. The chain employs TRBV9 and TRBJ2-1; 10 bases map to TRBD2. Germline CDR1 reads SGDLS; CDR2 reads YYNGEE. V lost 2 bases, J lost 3 bases, and 5 bases stayed unmatched. The CDR3 has 16 amino acids. The DNA of the CDR3 is TGTGCCAGCAGCGTGAGAGCGGGGGGGGACTACAATGAGCAGTTCTTC. Amino acids: CASSVRAGGDYNEQFF.

The genes are TRBV5-1 and TRBJ1-2; D not resolved. Between the trimmed V and J ends, which lost 5 bases and 4 bases, there was a span of 18 bases. The CDR3 totals 15 residues. From germline, CDR1 is SGHRS and CDR2 YFSETQ. The CDR3, as DNA: TGCGCCAGCAGTCCAGGAGGCGACCGGGGCTATGGCTACACCTTC. This translates into CASSPGGDRGYGYTF.